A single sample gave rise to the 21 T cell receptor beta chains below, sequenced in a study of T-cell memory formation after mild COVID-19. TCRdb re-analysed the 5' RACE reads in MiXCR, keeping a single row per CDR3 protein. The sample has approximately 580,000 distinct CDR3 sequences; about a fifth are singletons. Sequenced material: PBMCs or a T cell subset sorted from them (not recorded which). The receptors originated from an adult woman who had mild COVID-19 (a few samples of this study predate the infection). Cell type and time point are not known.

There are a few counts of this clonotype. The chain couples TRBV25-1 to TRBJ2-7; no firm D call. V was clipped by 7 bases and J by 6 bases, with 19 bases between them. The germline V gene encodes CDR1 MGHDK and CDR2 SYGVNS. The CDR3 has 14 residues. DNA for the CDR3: TGTGCCAGCACTCCTGCGGCCGGTACGCCCGAGCAGTACTTC. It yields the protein CASTPAAGTPEQYF.

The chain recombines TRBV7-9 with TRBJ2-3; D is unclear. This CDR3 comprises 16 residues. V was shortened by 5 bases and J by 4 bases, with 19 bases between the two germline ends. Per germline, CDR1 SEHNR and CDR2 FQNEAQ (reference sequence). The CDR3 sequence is CASSEVPGSRSDTQYF. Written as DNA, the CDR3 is TGTGCCAGCAGCGAAGTGCCGGGCTCTAGGTCAGATACGCAGTATTTT.

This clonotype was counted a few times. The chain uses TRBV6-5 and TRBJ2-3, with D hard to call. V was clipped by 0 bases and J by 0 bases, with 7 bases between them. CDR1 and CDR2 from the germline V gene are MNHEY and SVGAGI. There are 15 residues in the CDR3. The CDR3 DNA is TGTGCCAGCAGTTACTCAATCATTAGCACAGATACGCAGTATTTT. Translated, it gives CASSYSIISTDTQYF.

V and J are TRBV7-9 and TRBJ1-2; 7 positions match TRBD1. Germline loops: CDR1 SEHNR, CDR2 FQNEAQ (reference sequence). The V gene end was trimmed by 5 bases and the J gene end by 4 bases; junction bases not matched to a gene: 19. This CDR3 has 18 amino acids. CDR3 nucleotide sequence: TGTGCCAGCAGCCAAGGAGTGGGACAGCCCGCCGACTTCTATGGCTACACCTTC. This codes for CASSQGVGQPADFYGYTF. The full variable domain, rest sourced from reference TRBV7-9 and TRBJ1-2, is DTGVSQNPRHKITKRGQNVTFRCDPISEHNRLYWYRQTLGQGPEFLTYFQNEAQLEKSRLLSDRFSAERPKGSFSTLEIQRTEQGDSAMYLCASSQGVGQPADFYGYTFGSGTRLTVV.

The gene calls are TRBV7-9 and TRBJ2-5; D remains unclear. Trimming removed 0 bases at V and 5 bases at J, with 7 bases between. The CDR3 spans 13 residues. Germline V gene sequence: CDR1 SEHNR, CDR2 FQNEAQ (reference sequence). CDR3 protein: CASSLAGSETQYF. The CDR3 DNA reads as TGTGCCAGCAGCTTAGCGGGTTCGGAGACCCAGTACTTC.

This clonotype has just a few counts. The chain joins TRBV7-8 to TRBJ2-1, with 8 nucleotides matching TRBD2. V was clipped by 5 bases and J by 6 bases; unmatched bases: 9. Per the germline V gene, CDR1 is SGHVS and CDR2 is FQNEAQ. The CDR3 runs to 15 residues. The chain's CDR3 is CASSQSGGPVNEQFF. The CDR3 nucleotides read TGTGCCAGCAGCCAGTCGGGGGGGCCTGTCAATGAGCAGTTCTTC.

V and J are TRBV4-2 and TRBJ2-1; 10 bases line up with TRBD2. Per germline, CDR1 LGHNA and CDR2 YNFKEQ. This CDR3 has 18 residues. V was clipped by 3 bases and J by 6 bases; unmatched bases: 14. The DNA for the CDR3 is TGTGCCAGCAGCCAGGAGCCCGGGATAGCGGGAGGTATCAATGAGCAGTTCTTC. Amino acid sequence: CASSQEPGIAGGINEQFF.

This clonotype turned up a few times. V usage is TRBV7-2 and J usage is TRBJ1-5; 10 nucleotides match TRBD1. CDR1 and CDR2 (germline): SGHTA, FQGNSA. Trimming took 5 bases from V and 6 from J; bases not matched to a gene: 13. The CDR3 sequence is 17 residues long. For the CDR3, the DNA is TGTGCCAGCAGCGTCGGGACAGGGGCCCCGATGAGTCAGCCCCAGCATTTT. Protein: CASSVGTGAPMSQPQHF.

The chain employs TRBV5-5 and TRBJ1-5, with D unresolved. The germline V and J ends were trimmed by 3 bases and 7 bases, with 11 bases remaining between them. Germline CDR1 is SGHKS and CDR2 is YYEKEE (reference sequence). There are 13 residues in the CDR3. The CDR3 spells CASSSMAWQPQHF. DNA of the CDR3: TGTGCCAGCAGCTCCATGGCATGGCAGCCCCAGCATTTT.

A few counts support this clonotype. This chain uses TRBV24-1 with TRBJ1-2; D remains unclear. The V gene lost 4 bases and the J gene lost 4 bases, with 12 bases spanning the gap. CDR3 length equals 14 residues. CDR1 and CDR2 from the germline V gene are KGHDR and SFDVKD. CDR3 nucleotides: TGTGCCACCAGTGAGAGCGTCCGTAGCTATGGCTACACCTTC. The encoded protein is CATSESVRSYGYTF.

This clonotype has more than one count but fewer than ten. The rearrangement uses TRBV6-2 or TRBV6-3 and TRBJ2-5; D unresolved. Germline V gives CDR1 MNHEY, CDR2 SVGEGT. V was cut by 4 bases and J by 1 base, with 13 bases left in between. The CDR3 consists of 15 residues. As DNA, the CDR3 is TGTGCCAGCAGTTGGAACAGTCTTCCCCAAGAGACCCAGTACTTC. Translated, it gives CASSWNSLPQETQYF.

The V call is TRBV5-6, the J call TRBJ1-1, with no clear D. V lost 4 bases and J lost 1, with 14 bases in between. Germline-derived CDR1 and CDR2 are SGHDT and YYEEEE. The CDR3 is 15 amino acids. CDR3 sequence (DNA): TGTGCCAGCAGCAACCTTCCGGAATCGAACACTGAAGCTTTCTTT. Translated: CASSNLPESNTEAFF.

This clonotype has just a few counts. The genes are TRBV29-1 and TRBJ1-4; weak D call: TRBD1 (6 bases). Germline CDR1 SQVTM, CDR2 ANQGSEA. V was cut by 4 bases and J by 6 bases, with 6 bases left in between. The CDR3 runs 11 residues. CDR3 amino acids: CSVAGDEKLFF. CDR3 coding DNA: TGCAGCGTTGCAGGGGATGAAAAACTGTTTTTT.

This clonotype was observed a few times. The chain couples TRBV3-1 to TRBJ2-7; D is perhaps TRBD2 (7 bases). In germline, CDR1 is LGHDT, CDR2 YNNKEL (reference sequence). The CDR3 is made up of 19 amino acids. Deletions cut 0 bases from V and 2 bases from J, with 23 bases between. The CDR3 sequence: CASSQDRRGRARATYEQYF. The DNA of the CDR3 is TGTGCCAGCAGCCAAGATCGAAGGGGGAGGGCCAGAGCTACCTACGAGCAGTACTTC.

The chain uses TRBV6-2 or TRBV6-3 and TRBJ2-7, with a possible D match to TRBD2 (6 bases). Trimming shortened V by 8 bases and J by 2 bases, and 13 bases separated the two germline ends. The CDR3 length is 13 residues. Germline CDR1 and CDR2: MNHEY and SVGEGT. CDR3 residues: CASRAGSAYEQYF. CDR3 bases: TGTGCCAGCCGCGCGGGGTCCGCCTACGAGCAGTACTTC.

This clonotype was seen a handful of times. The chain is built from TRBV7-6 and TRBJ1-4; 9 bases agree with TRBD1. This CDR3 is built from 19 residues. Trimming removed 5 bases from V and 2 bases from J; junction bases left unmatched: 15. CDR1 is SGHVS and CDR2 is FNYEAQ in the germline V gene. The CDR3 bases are TGTGCCAGCAGCCCGCGGGACAGGGCGTGGAGGGTGACTAATGAAAAACTGTTTTTT. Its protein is CASSPRDRAWRVTNEKLFF.

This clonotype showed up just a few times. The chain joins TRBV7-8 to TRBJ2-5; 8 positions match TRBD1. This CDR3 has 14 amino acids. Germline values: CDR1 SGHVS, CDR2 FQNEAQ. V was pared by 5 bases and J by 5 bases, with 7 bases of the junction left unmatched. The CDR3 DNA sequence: TGTGCCAGCAGCATGGACAGGGTTGTGGAGACCCAGTACTTC. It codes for CASSMDRVVETQYF.

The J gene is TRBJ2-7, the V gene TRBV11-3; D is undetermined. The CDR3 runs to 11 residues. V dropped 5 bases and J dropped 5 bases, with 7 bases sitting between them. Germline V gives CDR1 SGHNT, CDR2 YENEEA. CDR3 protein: CASSVAHEQYF. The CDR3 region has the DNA TGTGCCAGCAGCGTAGCCCACGAGCAGTACTTC.

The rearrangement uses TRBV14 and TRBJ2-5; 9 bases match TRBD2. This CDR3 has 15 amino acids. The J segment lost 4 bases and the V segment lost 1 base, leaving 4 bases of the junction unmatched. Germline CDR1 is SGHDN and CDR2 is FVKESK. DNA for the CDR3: TGTGCCAGCAGCCAAGGTCTAGCGGGGACAGAGACCCAGTACTTC. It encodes CASSQGLAGTETQYF.

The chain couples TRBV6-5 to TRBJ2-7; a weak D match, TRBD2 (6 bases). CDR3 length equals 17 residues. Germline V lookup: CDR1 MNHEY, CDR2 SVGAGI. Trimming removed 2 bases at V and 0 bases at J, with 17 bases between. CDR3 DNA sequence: TGTGCCAGCAGTTACAATCCTCCGCGGGGAAGCTCCTACGAGCAGTACTTC. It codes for CASSYNPPRGSSYEQYF.

This CDR3 is CASSTRVGGSSYNEQFF. As DNA, the CDR3 is TGTGCCAGCAGCACCCGGGTTGGGGGGAGCTCCTACAATGAGCAGTTCTTC. The chain combines TRBV7-8 with TRBJ2-1, with D possibly being TRBD2 (6 bases). Trimming removed 5 bases at V and 0 bases at J, with 17 bases between. The CDR3 consists of 17 residues. The germline V gene encodes CDR1 SGHVS and CDR2 FQNEAQ.